This record concerns one T cell receptor (beta chain) sequence. There is no known antigen for this receptor. Per-base qualities were not stored, and no clone one base away is much larger. Via the germline V gene (reference sequence), CDR1 is GTSNPN and CDR2 SVGIG. The CDR3 spans 11 residues, from the cysteine through the phenylalanine. Kept here is only the CDR3 DNA, which spans 33 bases and is read in frame from base 1. V loses 4 bases, J loses 7 bases, and the germline ends lie 11 bases apart. The source of the sample is a study of memory CD4+ T cells and cytomegalovirus serostatus (dated 2019 in TCRdb). Broadly, across the study: The cohort included about 33 healthy adults from Belgium, of whom 9 were CMV seropositive and about 25 were CMV seronegative. To replicate a published TCR-based CMV serostatus classifier, the study sequenced CD4+ memory TCRbeta repertoires from a Belgian cohort whose cytomegalovirus serostatus was known. General findings and caveats noted by the study authors: Results were interpreted as suggesting that the CMV-associated TCR signature is largely present in the CD4+ memory repertoire. On the Belgian cohort, the classifier built on the original framework reached a median bootstrapped AUC of roughly 0.96, with a 95% CI of 0.76-1.00. For CMV serostatus prediction, a median bootstrapped AUC of 0.95 was reached with the original framework, and a median bootstrapped AUC of roughly 0.89 was reached with a US-trained random forest. Only CD4+CD45RO+ memory cells were sequenced, in contrast to the original study, in which naive and memory CD4+ and CD8+ populations were covered. Of around 160 previously reported CMV-associated TCRbeta sequences, some 67 appeared in the CD4+ memory repertoires, each in one to five individuals.

Genomic DNA was extracted from sorted cells with the Quick-DNA Microprep Kit. TCRbeta DNA was amplified with the immunoSEQ hsTCRbeta kit following the manufacturer's protocol. TCRbeta libraries were sequenced on an Illumina MiSeq instrument. From the authors' description of their analysis: Once out-of-frame sequences had been removed, millions of distinct TCRbeta sequences were left, which works out to an average of approximately 73,000 per individual. Each individual was scored by the count of 150 to 200 previously reported CMV-associated TCRbeta sequences and the total productive distinct TCRbeta count. A beta-binomial model was reimplemented in Python, and scikit-learn random forests with default parameters were trained on data from the US cohort. On the Belgian cohort, classifier performance was reported as the median AUC, along with percentile confidence intervals, across 10,000 bootstrap iterations. TCRdb took over this immuneACCESS table, retaining in-frame rearrangements with V and J assigned. Such tables are incomplete; in checked studies, under half of the missing clones stem from an unresolved V gene, and the remainder is unexplained. D and trimming were read from the DNA, whereas the V and J calls and clone size are those reported in that table. This sample has 50,000 to 75,000 clones in its table, and roughly 80% of those were observed once. The top ten clones comprise about 0.95% of the sample.

Single viable CD3+CD4+CD8-CD45RO+ cells were sorted as memory CD4+ T cells on a FACSAria II. CMV serostatus was determined using a Roche Elecsys assay that detects serum IgG against CMV pp150, pp28, p38 and p52. Following thawing, total CD4+ T cells were enriched through positive selection using CD4 magnetic microbeads. Samples originated from another study that specifically interrogated the CD4+ T cell memory repertoire. Peripheral blood mononuclear cells were isolated and cryopreserved according to standard operating procedures, and serum was kept at -80 degrees C. Staining used CD3-PerCP (BW264/56), CD4-APC (RPA-T4), CD45RO-PE (UCHT1) and CD8-Pacific Orange (3B5) antibodies, with Sytox blue excluding non-viable cells.

Sequenced sample: memory CD4+ T cells from blood. The origin of this receptor is an adult in good health and CMV-seronegative. This chain joins TRBV30 to TRBJ2-7; the D gene is perhaps TRBD1, from 5 matching bases. CDR3 region: CAWTGLSEQYF. The nucleotides are TGTGCCTGGACAGGGTTGAGTGAGCAGTACTTC.